Each of the 5 T cell receptor beta chains below was sequenced from the same sample in a study of technical replicates of blood from a handful of donors. Generated by immunoSEQ multiplex PCR, the TCRdb table keeps only in-frame clones and is missing some. This sample carries just over 75,000 clones, 90% to 95% of them seen once, and the ten largest clones take about 0.41%. The specimen was T cells isolated from PBMCs. All receptors derive from a human donor in good health.

The chain links TRBV7-2 to TRBJ2-3, with 10 bases that match TRBD2. This CDR3 has 16 amino acids. V gave up 1 base and J gave up 4 bases; unmatched junction bases: 5. The germline CDR1 and CDR2 sequences are SGHTA and FQGNSA. The CDR3 DNA sequence: TGTGCCAGCAGCTTAGATTTTAGCGGGAGGCCAGATACGCAGTATTTT. The encoded protein is CASSLDFSGRPDTQYF.

A single count supports this clone. CDR3: CAWSVLGLQNIQYF. The CDR3 bases are TGTGCCTGGAGTGTACTCGGGTTACAAAACATTCAGTACTTC. The chain employs TRBV30 and TRBJ2-4; D not resolved. V dropped 0 bases and J dropped 5 bases, with 11 bases sitting between them. This CDR3 is built from 14 residues. Germline V gene data show CDR1 as GTSNPN and CDR2 as SVGIG (reference sequence).

This sequence joins TRBV11-3 and TRBJ2-1; 9 bases fit TRBD1. Germline CDR1 reads SGHNT; CDR2 reads YENEEA. Trimming cost V 4 bases and J 9 bases; bases outside gene matches: 16. The CDR3 has 17 amino acids. The CDR3 loop reads CASSSTRDRVHWGEQFF. The CDR3 DNA is TGTGCCAGCAGCTCGACACGGGACAGGGTTCACTGGGGTGAGCAGTTCTTC.

The genes are TRBV4-1 and TRBJ2-7, with 7 bases that match TRBD1. Germline assignment: CDR1 MGHRA and CDR2 YSYEKL. V lost 4 bases to trimming and J lost 1 base; unmatched junction nucleotides: 4. CDR3 length: 14 amino acids. CDR3 amino acids: CASSLRQGSYEQYF. The CDR3 DNA sequence: TGCGCCAGCAGCCTTAGACAGGGATCCTACGAGCAGTACTTC.

CDR3 amino acids: CASSPLAGGSRNEQFF. CDR3 coding DNA: TGTGCCAGCAGCCCTCTAGCGGGAGGATCCAGGAATGAGCAGTTCTTC. The chain joins TRBV9 to TRBJ2-1; 11 bases agree with TRBD2. The CDR3 has 16 amino acids. The V gene end was trimmed by 4 bases and the J gene end by 7 bases; junction bases not matched to a gene: 10. From germline, CDR1 is SGDLS and CDR2 YYNGEE.